These 22 T cell receptor beta chains came from one sample sequenced in a study of cytomegalovirus exposure and HLA in healthy donors. 60 Vbeta and 13 Jbeta primers were used in PCR. The repertoire was sequenced with immunoSEQ multiplex PCR; TCRdb's copy has only in-frame clones and lacks some. The table records some 170,000 clones, under 85% of them present only once. Material for sequencing was PBMCs. All receptors come from a male donor in good health and CMV-seronegative.

V is TRBV6-5 and J is TRBJ1-3; the D is unclear. The CDR3 has 14 amino acids. Germline V CDR1 and CDR2: MNHEY, SVGAGI. V was shortened by 4 bases and J by 3 bases, with 10 bases between the two germline ends. CDR3 loop: CASSSPPGGNTIYF. The CDR3 DNA reads TGTGCCAGCAGTTCCCCGCCAGGTGGAAACACCATATATTTT.

The chain couples TRBV28 to TRBJ2-5; D uncertain. The germline V gene has CDR1 MDHEN and CDR2 SYDVKM. The CDR3 spans 11 residues. V was shortened by 5 bases and J by 5 bases, with 6 bases between the two germline ends. The CDR3 here is CASSPRETQYF. CDR3 sequence (DNA): TGTGCCAGCAGTCCGAGGGAGACCCAGTACTTC. Full variable domain (outside the CDR3, taken from reference TRBV28 and TRBJ2-5): DVKVTQSSRYLVKRTGEKVFLECVQDMDHENMFWYRQDPGLGLRLIYFSYDVKMKEKGDIPEGYSVSREKKERFSLILESASTNQTSMYLCASSPRETQYFGPGTRLLVL.

CDR3 nucleotides: TGCAGTGCCACACAGGGATATGAGCAGTTCTTC. Its translation: CSATQGYEQFF. The V and J genes are TRBV20-1 and TRBJ2-1; maybe TRBD1 (6 bases). CDR1 is DFQATT, CDR2 SNEGSKA, per germline (reference sequence). The length of the CDR3 is 11 residues. The V gene lost 6 bases and the J gene lost 8 bases, with 11 bases spanning the gap.

In this sample, this clone turned up a few times. The V call is TRBV10-2, the J call TRBJ1-5; D perhaps matches TRBD1 (6 bases). Trimming took off 5 bases at V and 5 bases at J, with 10 bases between the two ends. The germline V gene encodes CDR1 WSHSY and CDR2 SAAADI. The CDR3 spans 13 residues. CDR3: CASSLTGYQPQHF. For the CDR3, the DNA is TGCGCCAGCAGTCTTACAGGGTATCAGCCCCAGCATTTT.

This chain links TRBV15 with TRBJ2-3; possible D gene TRBD2, 5 bases. Between the trimmed V and J ends, which lost 7 bases and 3 bases, there was a span of 11 bases. The CDR3 has 13 residues. The germline CDR1 and CDR2 sequences are LNHNV and YYDKDF (reference sequence). Here the CDR3 reads CATKSSGTDTQYF. The CDR3 nucleotides read TGTGCCACCAAGTCGAGCGGAACAGATACGCAGTATTTT.

V usage is TRBV18 and J usage is TRBJ1-2, with D unresolved. The CDR3 totals 14 residues. Germline V lookup: CDR1 KGHSH, CDR2 LQKENI. Trimming stripped 0 bases from V and 7 bases from J, with 12 bases between. The CDR3 sequence: CASSPPGRPVGYTF. Written as DNA, the CDR3 is TGTGCCAGCTCACCACCGGGGAGGCCGGTTGGCTACACCTTC.

This clone occurred once. This chain links TRBV7-8 with TRBJ2-2; 8 bases agree with TRBD2. This CDR3 has 17 amino acids. Germline assignment: CDR1 SGHVS and CDR2 FQNEAQ. V lost 3 bases to trimming and J lost 0 bases; unmatched junction nucleotides: 6. The CDR3 loop reads CASSFPGGSTNTGELFF. The CDR3 DNA follows: TGTGCCAGCAGCTTCCCGGGGGGGTCGACGAACACCGGGGAGCTGTTTTTT.

The rearrangement links TRBV9 to TRBJ1-6; 9 nucleotides line up with TRBD1. Trimming cost V 3 bases and J 4 bases; bases outside gene matches: 2. This CDR3 spans 15 amino acids. Germline lookup yields CDR1 SGDLS and CDR2 YYNGEE. The CDR3 sequence is CASSGTGEYNSPLHF. CDR3 coding DNA: TGTGCCAGCAGCGGGACAGGGGAGTATAATTCACCCCTCCACTTT.

V gene TRBV5-4 combines with J gene TRBJ1-2; 7 bases are a match to TRBD1. Germline V gene data show CDR1 as SGHNT and CDR2 as YYREEE (reference sequence). The CDR3 has 16 amino acids. J was trimmed by 6 bases and V by 4 bases; bases with no gene match: 15. The CDR3 DNA sequence: TGTGCCAGCAGCCCGGGCCCCTTAGGGGGCGTGAATGGCTACACCTTC. It encodes CASSPGPLGGVNGYTF.

This chain joins TRBV19 and TRBJ2-7, with 7 bases fitting TRBD2. V shed 3 bases and J 3 bases; nucleotides not matched to a gene: 2. This CDR3 has 13 residues. In germline, CDR1 is LNHDA, CDR2 SQIVND (reference sequence). The CDR3, as DNA: TGTGCCAGTAGTATCAGGGAGGGCTACGAGCAGTACTTC. Translating it yields CASSIREGYEQYF.

This chain uses TRBV30 with TRBJ2-7; a weak D match, TRBD1 (5 bases). CDR1 is GTSNPN, CDR2 SVGIG, per germline (reference sequence). The CDR3 length is 12 residues. Trimming took 1 base from V and 2 from J, leaving 6 bases between them. The CDR3 protein is CAWSATAYEQYF. For the CDR3, the DNA is TGTGCCTGGAGTGCGACAGCCTACGAGCAGTACTTC.

The V call is TRBV2, the J call TRBJ1-2, with 7 bases matching TRBD1. The ends lost 7 bases at V and 7 bases at J; junction bases unmatched: 12. Germline V gene sequence: CDR1 SNHLY, CDR2 FYNNEI. There are 14 residues in the CDR3. CDR3 bases: TGTGCCAGCACCGTGGTACAGGGGTCGTTTGGCTACACCTTC. Amino acids: CASTVVQGSFGYTF.

This clone was picked up a small number of times. This rearrangement joins TRBV19 to TRBJ1-5; 9 nucleotides align to TRBD1. The CDR3 has 13 residues. J was trimmed by 5 bases and V by 10 bases; bases with no gene match: 6. Germline CDR1 LNHDA, CDR2 SQIVND (reference sequence). CDR3 bases: TGTGCCACCCTGGGACAGGGAGATCAGCCCCAGCATTTT. Translated, it gives CATLGQGDQPQHF.

The chain combines TRBV28 with TRBJ1-3; D gene uncertain. The CDR3 sequence is 14 residues long. Germline CDR1 is MDHEN and CDR2 is SYDVKM. V was cut by 7 bases and J by 0 bases, with 10 bases left in between. CDR3 in amino acids: CASTPSGSGNTIYF. CDR3 in DNA: TGTGCCAGCACCCCATCGGGCTCTGGAAACACCATATATTTT.

The chain employs TRBV6-1 and TRBJ1-4; 7 nucleotides match TRBD1. V was clipped by 7 bases and J by 5 bases; unmatched bases: 7. This CDR3 comprises 14 residues. Looked up from germline, CDR1 is MNHNS and CDR2 is SASEGT. The CDR3 coding sequence is TGTGCCAGCACCGAGACAGGGATAAATGAAAAACTGTTTTTT. This sequence encodes CASTETGINEKLFF.

The V gene is TRBV29-1, the J gene TRBJ2-3, with D hard to call. Germline-derived CDR1 and CDR2 are SQVTM and ANQGSEA. Trimming left V 7 bases short and J 1 base short, with 12 bases between. The CDR3 extends over 13 amino acids. The CDR3 region is CSGKLLGTDTQYF. DNA of the CDR3: TGCAGCGGTAAGCTCCTTGGCACAGATACGCAGTATTTT.

The chain links TRBV29-1 to TRBJ2-2; TRBD1 might be the D (5 bases). The CDR3 runs to 13 residues. Trimming pared 6 bases from V and 0 bases from J, leaving 8 bases between. Germline CDR1 is SQVTM and CDR2 is ANQGSEA. DNA for the CDR3: TGCAGCGTCAGGGTCACGAACACCGGGGAGCTGTTTTTT. As protein: CSVRVTNTGELFF.

This clone was counted a few times. The chain is built from TRBV28 and TRBJ2-5; D perhaps matches TRBD1 (5 bases). The CDR3 spans 14 residues. Per the germline V gene, CDR1 is MDHEN and CDR2 is SYDVKM. The germline V and J ends were trimmed by 2 bases and 4 bases, with 11 bases remaining between them. The CDR3 nucleotides read TGTGCCAGCAGTTTAACAGGTGAACTAGAGACCCAGTACTTC. As protein: CASSLTGELETQYF. Full variable domain (remainder filled in from reference TRBV28 and TRBJ2-5): DVKVTQSSRYLVKRTGEKVFLECVQDMDHENMFWYRQDPGLGLRLIYFSYDVKMKEKGDIPEGYSVSREKKERFSLILESASTNQTSMYLCASSLTGELETQYFGPGTRLLVL.

This clone was detected only a few times. The rearrangement links TRBV6-5 to TRBJ1-6; 7 nucleotides align to TRBD1. CDR3 size: 15 residues. Looked up from germline, CDR1 is MNHEY and CDR2 is SVGAGI. With 4 bases clipped from V and 10 bases from J, the junction kept 10 bases outside the gene matches. DNA for the CDR3: TGTGCCAGCAGTTCCCTCAGGGGGACCGGGTCACCCCTCCACTTT. This sequence encodes CASSSLRGTGSPLHF.

This clone occurred a few times. The chain links TRBV28 to TRBJ2-7; possible D gene TRBD2, 5 bases. CDR3 length: 13 amino acids. Germline V lookup: CDR1 MDHEN, CDR2 SYDVKM. V was pared by 2 bases and J by 3 bases, with 8 bases between. The CDR3 loop reads CASSLGRGYEQYF. The CDR3 DNA is TGTGCCAGCAGTTTAGGTCGGGGCTACGAGCAGTACTTC.

The chain recombines TRBV6-5 with TRBJ2-2; 12 nucleotides line up with TRBD2. Trimming cost V 6 bases and J 4 bases; bases outside gene matches: 3. There are 15 residues in the CDR3. CDR1 is MNHEY, CDR2 SVGAGI, per germline. CDR3 sequence: CASRGTSGSTGELFF. The CDR3 nucleotides read TGTGCCAGCAGAGGGACTAGCGGGTCCACCGGGGAGCTGTTTTTT.

The rearrangement uses TRBV27 and TRBJ2-7; 10 positions match TRBD2. The CDR3 is made up of 15 amino acids. Germline CDR1 and CDR2: MNHEY and SMNVEV (reference sequence). J gave up 5 bases and V 2 bases, and 6 bases lay outside the gene matches. The CDR3: CASSLALAGADEQYF. The CDR3 region has the DNA TGTGCCAGCAGTTTAGCCCTAGCGGGAGCTGACGAGCAGTACTTC.